This TCR beta chain comes out of a study of blood T cell repertoires in COVID-19. Study background: The United States, Italy and Spain were the sources of the acute and convalescent COVID-19 samples.

Measured with immunoSEQ multiplex PCR; TCRdb has only the in-frame clones, and not every one. The profile covers about 300,000 clones, with about 82% appearing a single time and around 1.7% taken by the ten largest. V was shortened by 1 base and J by 1 base, with 9 bases between the two germline ends. CDR3 length: 15 amino acids. The germline V gene encodes CDR1 MDHEN and CDR2 SYDVKM. This TCR came from a woman aged 50 to 60 with acute or convalescent COVID-19. Specimen: peripheral blood. The V gene is TRBV28, the J gene TRBJ2-3; no firm D call. The CDR3 DNA sequence: TGTGCCAGCAGTTTATCCTCCGCGGGCACAGATACGCAGTATTTT. Translation gives CASSLSSAGTDTQYF.